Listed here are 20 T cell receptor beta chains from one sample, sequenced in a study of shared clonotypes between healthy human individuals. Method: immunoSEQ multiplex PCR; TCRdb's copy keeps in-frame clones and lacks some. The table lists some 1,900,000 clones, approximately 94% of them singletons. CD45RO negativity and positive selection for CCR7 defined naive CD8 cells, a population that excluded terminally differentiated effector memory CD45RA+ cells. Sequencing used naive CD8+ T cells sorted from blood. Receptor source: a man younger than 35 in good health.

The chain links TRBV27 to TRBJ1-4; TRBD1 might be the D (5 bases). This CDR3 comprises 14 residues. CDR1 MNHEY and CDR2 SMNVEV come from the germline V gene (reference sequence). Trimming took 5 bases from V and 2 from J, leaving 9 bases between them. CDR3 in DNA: TGTGCCAGCAGTCAGGAGGGGACTAATGAAAAACTGTTTTTT. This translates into CASSQEGTNEKLFF.

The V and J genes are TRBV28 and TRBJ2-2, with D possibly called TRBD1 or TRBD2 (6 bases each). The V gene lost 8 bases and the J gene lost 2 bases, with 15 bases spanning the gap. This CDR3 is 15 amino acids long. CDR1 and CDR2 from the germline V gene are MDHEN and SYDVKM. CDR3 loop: CASQWGRDNTGELFF. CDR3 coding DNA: TGTGCCAGCCAATGGGGGCGGGATAACACCGGGGAGCTGTTTTTT. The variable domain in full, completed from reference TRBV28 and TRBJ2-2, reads DVKVTQSSRYLVKRTGEKVFLECVQDMDHENMFWYRQDPGLGLRLIYFSYDVKMKEKGDIPEGYSVSREKKERFSLILESASTNQTSMYLCASQWGRDNTGELFFGEGSRLTVL.

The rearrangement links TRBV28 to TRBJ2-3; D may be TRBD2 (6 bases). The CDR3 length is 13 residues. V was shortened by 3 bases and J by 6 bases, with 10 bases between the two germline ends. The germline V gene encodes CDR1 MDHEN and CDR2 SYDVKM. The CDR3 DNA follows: TGTGCCAGCAGTTTCGGAGGGGAGGATACGCAGTATTTT. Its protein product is CASSFGGEDTQYF. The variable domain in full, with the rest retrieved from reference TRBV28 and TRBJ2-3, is DVKVTQSSRYLVKRTGEKVFLECVQDMDHENMFWYRQDPGLGLRLIYFSYDVKMKEKGDIPEGYSVSREKKERFSLILESASTNQTSMYLCASSFGGEDTQYFGPGTRLTVL.

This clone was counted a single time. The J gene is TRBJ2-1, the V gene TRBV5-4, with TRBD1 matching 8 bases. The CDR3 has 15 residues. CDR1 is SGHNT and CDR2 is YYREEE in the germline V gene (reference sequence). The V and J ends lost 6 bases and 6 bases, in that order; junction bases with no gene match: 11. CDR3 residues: CASIDDRGGVNEQFF. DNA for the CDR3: TGTGCCAGCATCGACGACAGGGGTGGGGTCAATGAGCAGTTCTTC.

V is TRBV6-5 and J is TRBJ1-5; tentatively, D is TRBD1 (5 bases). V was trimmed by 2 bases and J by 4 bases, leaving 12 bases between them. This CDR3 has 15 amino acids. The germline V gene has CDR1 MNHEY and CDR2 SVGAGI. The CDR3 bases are TGTGCCAGCAGTTACGGGTGGGGGGAGAATCAGCCCCAGCATTTT. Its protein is CASSYGWGENQPQHF.

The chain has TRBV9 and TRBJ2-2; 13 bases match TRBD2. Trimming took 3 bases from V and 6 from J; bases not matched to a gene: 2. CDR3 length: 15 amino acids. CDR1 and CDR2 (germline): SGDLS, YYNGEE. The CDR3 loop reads CASSATSGRAGELFF. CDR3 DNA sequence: TGTGCCAGCAGCGCCACTAGCGGGAGGGCCGGGGAGCTGTTTTTT.

In DNA, the CDR3 is TGCGCCAGCAGCTTGGAGGGCAGCGACCTTTCTCCCTATGGCTACACCTTC. Residues: CASSLEGSDLSPYGYTF. The V call is TRBV5-1, the J call TRBJ1-2, with D unresolved. The germline V gene has CDR1 SGHRS and CDR2 YFSETQ. Between the trimmed V and J ends, which lost 0 bases and 4 bases, there was a span of 19 bases. The CDR3 length is 17 residues.

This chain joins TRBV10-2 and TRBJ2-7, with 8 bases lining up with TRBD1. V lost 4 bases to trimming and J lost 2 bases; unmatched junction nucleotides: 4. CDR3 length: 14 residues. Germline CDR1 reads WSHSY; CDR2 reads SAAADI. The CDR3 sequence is CASSGQGAAYEQYF. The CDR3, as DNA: TGCGCCAGCAGTGGGCAGGGGGCGGCCTACGAGCAGTACTTC.

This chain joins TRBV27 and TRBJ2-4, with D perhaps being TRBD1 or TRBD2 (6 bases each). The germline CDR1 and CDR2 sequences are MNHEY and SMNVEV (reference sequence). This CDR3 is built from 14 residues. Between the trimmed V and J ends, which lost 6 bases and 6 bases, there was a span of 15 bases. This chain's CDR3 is CASSLGGSGNIQYF. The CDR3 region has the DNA TGTGCCAGCAGCCTCGGGGGCTCTGGAAACATTCAGTACTTC.

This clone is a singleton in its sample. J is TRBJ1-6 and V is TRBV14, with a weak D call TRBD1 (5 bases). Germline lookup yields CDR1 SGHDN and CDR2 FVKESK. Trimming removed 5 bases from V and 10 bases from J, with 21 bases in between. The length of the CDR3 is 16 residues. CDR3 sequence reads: CASSAHTGLGWSPLHF. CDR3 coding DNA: TGTGCCAGCAGCGCCCATACAGGATTGGGGTGGTCACCCCTCCACTTT.

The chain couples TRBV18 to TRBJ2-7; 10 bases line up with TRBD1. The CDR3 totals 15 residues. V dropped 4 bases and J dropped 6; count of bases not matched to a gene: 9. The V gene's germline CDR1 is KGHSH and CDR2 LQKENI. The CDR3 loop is CASSRPGTGAVEQYF. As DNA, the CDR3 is TGTGCCAGCTCACGACCTGGGACAGGGGCGGTCGAGCAGTACTTC.

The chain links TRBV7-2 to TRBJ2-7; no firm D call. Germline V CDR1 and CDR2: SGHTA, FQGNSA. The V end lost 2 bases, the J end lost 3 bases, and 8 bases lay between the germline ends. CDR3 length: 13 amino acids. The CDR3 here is CASSLKGFYEQYF. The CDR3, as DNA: TGTGCCAGCAGCTTAAAGGGATTCTACGAGCAGTACTTC.

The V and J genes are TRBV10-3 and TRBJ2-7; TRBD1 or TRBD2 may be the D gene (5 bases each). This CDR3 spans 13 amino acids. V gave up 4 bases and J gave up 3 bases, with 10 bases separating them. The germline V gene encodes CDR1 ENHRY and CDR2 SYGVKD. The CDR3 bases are TGTGCCATCAGTGTTGGGGACCACTACGAGCAGTACTTC. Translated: CAISVGDHYEQYF.

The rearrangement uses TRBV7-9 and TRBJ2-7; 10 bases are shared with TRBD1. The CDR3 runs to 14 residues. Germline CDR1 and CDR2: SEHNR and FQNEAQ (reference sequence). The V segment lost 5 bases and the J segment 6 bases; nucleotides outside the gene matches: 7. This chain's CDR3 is CASSGPGTGVEQYF. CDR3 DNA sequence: TGTGCCAGCAGCGGACCCGGGACAGGGGTCGAGCAGTACTTC.

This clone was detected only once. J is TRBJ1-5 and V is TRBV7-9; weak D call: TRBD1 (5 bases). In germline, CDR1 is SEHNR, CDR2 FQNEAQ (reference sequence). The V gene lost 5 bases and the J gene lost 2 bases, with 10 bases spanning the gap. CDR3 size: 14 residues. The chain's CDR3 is CASSGLGGNQPQHF. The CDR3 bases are TGTGCCAGCAGCGGTCTGGGGGGCAATCAGCCCCAGCATTTT.

CDR3 nucleotide sequence: TGTGCCAGCAGCTTAGGACGAGTGGGATCCTACAATGAGCAGTTCTTC. It yields the protein CASSLGRVGSYNEQFF. The rearrangement links TRBV11-2 to TRBJ2-1; D call uncertain. Trimming removed 1 base at V and 1 base at J, with 11 bases between. The germline gives CDR1 SGHAT, CDR2 FQNNGV. The CDR3 is 16 amino acids.

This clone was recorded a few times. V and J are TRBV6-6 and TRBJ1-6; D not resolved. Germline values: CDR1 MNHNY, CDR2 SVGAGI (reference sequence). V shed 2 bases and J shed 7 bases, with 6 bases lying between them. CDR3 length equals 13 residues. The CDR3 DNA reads TGTGCCAGCAGTTACATTTCAAATTCACCCCTCCACTTT. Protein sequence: CASSYISNSPLHF.

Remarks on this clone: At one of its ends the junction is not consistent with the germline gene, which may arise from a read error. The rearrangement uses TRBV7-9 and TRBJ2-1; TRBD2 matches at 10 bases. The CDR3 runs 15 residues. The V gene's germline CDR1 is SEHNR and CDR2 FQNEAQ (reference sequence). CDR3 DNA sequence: TGTGCCAGCAGCCTAGCGGGAGTCTCCTACAATGAGCAGTTCTTC. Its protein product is CASSLAGVSYNEQFF.

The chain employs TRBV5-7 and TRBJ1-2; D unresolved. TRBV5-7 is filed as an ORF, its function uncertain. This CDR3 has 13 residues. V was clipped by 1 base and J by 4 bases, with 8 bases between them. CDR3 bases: TGTGCCAGCAGCTTGAAGGGCTCCTATGGCTACACCTTC. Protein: CASSLKGSYGYTF.

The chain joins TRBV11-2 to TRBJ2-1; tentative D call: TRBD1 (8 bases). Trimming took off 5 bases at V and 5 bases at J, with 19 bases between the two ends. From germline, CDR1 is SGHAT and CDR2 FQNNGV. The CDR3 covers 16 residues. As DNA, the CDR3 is TGTGCCAGCAGCCCTACAGGGGGGACTAAAAACAATGAGCAGTTCTTC. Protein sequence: CASSPTGGTKNNEQFF. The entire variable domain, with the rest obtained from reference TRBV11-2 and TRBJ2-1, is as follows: EAGVAQSPRYKIIEKRQSVAFWCNPISGHATLYWYQQILGQGPKLLIQFQNNGVVDDSQLPKDRFSAERLKGVDSTLKIQPAKLEDSAVYLCASSPTGGTKNNEQFFGPGTRLTVL.